A single sample gave rise to the 15 T cell receptor beta chains below, sequenced in a study of T cell responses to AZD1222 COVID-19 vaccine. This table comes from immunoSEQ multiplex PCR, and its TCRdb copy is limited to in-frame clones, with some not included. The sample holds 85,000 to 110,000 clones, 91% seen once. The sample was peripheral blood, taken on day 0 of AZD1222 vaccination. These receptor sequences come from an adult in good health.

The chain combines TRBV29-1 with TRBJ1-2; no reliable D call. Trimming stripped 4 bases from V and 2 bases from J, with 11 bases between. CDR3 length equals 13 residues. The germline gives CDR1 SQVTM, CDR2 ANQGSEA. The CDR3 sequence is CSVGRVENYGYTF. CDR3 coding DNA: TGCAGCGTTGGGAGGGTGGAAAACTATGGCTACACCTTC. The variable domain in full, with the rest retrieved from reference TRBV29-1 and TRBJ1-2, is SAVISQKPSRDICQRGTSLTIQCQVDSQVTMMFWYRQQPGQSLTLIATANQGSEATYESGFVIDKFPISRPNLTFSTLTVSNMSPEDSSIYLCSVGRVENYGYTFGSGTRLTVV.

The V gene is TRBV27, the J gene TRBJ2-7; D unresolved. Trimming left V 5 bases short and J 4 bases short, with 9 bases between. Per the germline V gene, CDR1 is MNHEY and CDR2 is SMNVEV (reference sequence). The CDR3 loop spans 12 amino acids. The CDR3 bases are TGTGCCAGCAGTCCCCTGACATACGAGCAGTACTTC. Its translation is CASSPLTYEQYF.

This clone was observed a handful of times. CDR3 sequence reads: CASTYSRLTQYF. As DNA, the CDR3 is TGTGCCAGCACCTACTCTCGGTTGACCCAGTACTTC. The chain links TRBV6-5 to TRBJ2-5; D remains ambiguous. CDR1 and CDR2 from the germline V gene are MNHEY and SVGAGI. The CDR3 consists of 12 residues. Deletions cut 7 bases from V and 7 bases from J, with 13 bases between.

The gene calls are TRBV5-4 and TRBJ2-7; D is perhaps TRBD1 (5 bases). There are 14 residues in the CDR3. Germline V gene data show CDR1 as SGHNT and CDR2 as YYREEE (reference sequence). V lost 2 bases, J lost 0 bases, and 9 bases lay in between. In DNA, the CDR3 is TGTGCCAGCAGCTTTGCAGGGAACTCCTACGAGCAGTACTTC. It encodes CASSFAGNSYEQYF.

This clone was observed a single time. The chain is built from TRBV19 and TRBJ1-5; possible D gene TRBD1, 5 bases. With 3 bases removed from V and 2 bases from J, the gap between germline ends came to 14 bases. CDR1 and CDR2 from the germline V gene are LNHDA and SQIVND (reference sequence). The CDR3 runs 16 residues. The CDR3 region is CASSMSGAGGNQPQHF. Written as DNA, the CDR3 is TGTGCCAGTAGTATGTCTGGGGCCGGGGGCAATCAGCCCCAGCATTTT. Full variable domain (outside the CDR3, taken from reference TRBV19 and TRBJ1-5): DGGITQSPKYLFRKEGQNVTLSCEQNLNHDAMYWYRQDPGQGLRLIYYSQIVNDFQKGDIAEGYSVSREKKESFPLTVTSAQKNPTAFYLCASSMSGAGGNQPQHFGDGTRLSIL.

The chain joins TRBV12-3 or TRBV12-4 to TRBJ1-3; D ambiguous. The CDR3 consists of 11 residues. Between the trimmed V and J ends, which lost 6 bases and 11 bases, there was a span of 11 bases. CDR3 in DNA: TGTGCCAGCAGCGAAGAATGGGCCATATATTTT. It encodes CASSEEWAIYF.

This chain connects TRBV19 to TRBJ1-2, with 10 bases that match TRBD1. Germline CDR1 reads LNHDA; CDR2 reads SQIVND (reference sequence). The CDR3 length is 14 residues. Unmatched junction bases numbered 4, after V lost 5 bases and J lost 4 bases. DNA of the CDR3: TGTGCCAGTAGTGGGGACAGGGGTTCCTATGGCTACACCTTC. It is translated as CASSGDRGSYGYTF.

The J gene is TRBJ1-6, the V gene TRBV3-1 (or the pseudogene TRBV3-2), with a weak D call TRBD1 (6 bases). The V end was cut by 1 base, the J end by 7 bases, with 8 bases between. In germline, CDR1 is LGHDT, CDR2 YNNKEL (reference sequence). The CDR3 sequence is 14 residues long. The CDR3 loop reads CASSQGRGNSPLHF. CDR3 bases: TGTGCCAGCAGCCAAGGCAGGGGAAATTCACCCCTCCACTTT.

CDR3 sequence (DNA): TGTGCCAGCAGCATACGGGGGGTCTCGAACACTGAAGCTTTCTTT. As protein: CASSIRGVSNTEAFF. The genes are TRBV7-9 and TRBJ1-1, with D possibly being TRBD1 (5 bases). This CDR3 comprises 15 residues. Germline-derived CDR1 and CDR2 are SEHNR and FQNEAQ (reference sequence). V gave up 5 bases and J gave up 1 base, with 14 bases separating them. Complete variable domain (other parts from reference TRBV7-9 and TRBJ1-1): DTGVSQNPRHKITKRGQNVTFRCDPISEHNRLYWYRQTLGQGPEFLTYFQNEAQLEKSRLLSDRFSAERPKGSFSTLEIQRTEQGDSAMYLCASSIRGVSNTEAFFGQGTRLTVV.

This chain joins TRBV28 and TRBJ1-1; D is undetermined. Deletions cut 6 bases from V and 7 bases from J, with 15 bases between. The CDR3 extends over 13 amino acids. Germline assignment: CDR1 MDHEN and CDR2 SYDVKM. CDR3 loop: CASSPQVNVEAFF. As DNA, the CDR3 is TGTGCCAGCAGCCCGCAAGTTAACGTTGAAGCTTTCTTT.

The chain recombines TRBV15 with TRBJ1-1; D unclear. The CDR3 has 15 amino acids. The V end was cut by 2 bases, the J end by 0 bases, with 10 bases between. Germline-derived CDR1 and CDR2 are LNHNV and YYDKDF (reference sequence). The CDR3 DNA follows: TGTGCCACCAGCAGACGTCGACTGCTGAACACTGAAGCTTTCTTT. Translation: CATSRRRLLNTEAFF.

The chain is built from TRBV4-3 and TRBJ2-6; D is unresolved. This CDR3 is built from 16 residues. V dropped 4 bases and J dropped 0 bases, with 10 bases sitting between them. Germline-derived CDR1 and CDR2 are LGHNA and YSLEER. The CDR3 loop is CASSRDISSGANVLTF. The CDR3 DNA sequence: TGCGCCAGCAGCCGCGATATAAGCTCTGGGGCCAACGTCCTGACTTTC.

The chain recombines TRBV5-6 with TRBJ1-2; 12 nucleotides line up with TRBD1. The CDR3 is 14 amino acids. From germline, CDR1 is SGHDT and CDR2 YYEEEE. V lost 3 bases to trimming and J lost 7 bases; unmatched junction nucleotides: 4. CDR3 DNA sequence: TGTGCCAGCAGCTACCGGGACAGGGGGCTTGGCTACACCTTC. Encoded protein: CASSYRDRGLGYTF.

CDR3 residues: CASSRLQGFEQYF. The CDR3 DNA reads as TGTGCCAGCAGCCGATTACAGGGCTTCGAGCAGTACTTC. The rearrangement uses TRBV14 and TRBJ2-7; perhaps TRBD1 as D (6 bases). Germline assignment: CDR1 SGHDN and CDR2 FVKESK. This CDR3 has 13 amino acids. V was cut by 4 bases and J by 6 bases, with 13 bases left in between.

The chain uses TRBV18 and TRBJ2-5, with D uncertain. CDR3 length: 11 amino acids. Germline V gene lookup returns CDR1 KGHSH and CDR2 LQKENI. Trimming cost V 6 bases and J 2 bases, with 4 bases left between them. CDR3 sequence reads: CASSQQETQYF. The DNA of the CDR3 is TGTGCCAGCTCGCAGCAAGAGACCCAGTACTTC.